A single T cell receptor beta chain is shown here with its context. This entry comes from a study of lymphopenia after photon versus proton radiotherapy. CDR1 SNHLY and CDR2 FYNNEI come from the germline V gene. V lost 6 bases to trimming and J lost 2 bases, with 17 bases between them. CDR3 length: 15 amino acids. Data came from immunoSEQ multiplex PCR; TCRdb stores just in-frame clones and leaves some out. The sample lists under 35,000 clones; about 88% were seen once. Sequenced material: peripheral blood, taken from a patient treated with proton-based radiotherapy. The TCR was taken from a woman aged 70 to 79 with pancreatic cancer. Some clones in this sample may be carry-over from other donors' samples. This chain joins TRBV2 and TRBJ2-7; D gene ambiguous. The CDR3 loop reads CASSPLVGDPYEQYF. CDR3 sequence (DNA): TGTGCCAGCAGCCCCCTCGTTGGGGATCCCTACGAGCAGTACTTC.